These 30 T cell receptor beta chains originate from one sample sequenced in a study of regulatory T cells in long-lasting Graves disease. The time point denotes: persistent/refractory GD, antithyroid drugs over 5 years with positive TRAb. After RNA was extracted from PBMCs, the TCR library was made from it. TCR beta libraries were built with iRepertoire HTBI primers and Arm-PCR of CDR3 regions. Using its own MiXCR run on the multiplex PCR reads, TCRdb lists one record per CDR3 protein. The repertoire consists of 400,000 or so distinct CDR3 sequences, with about a quarter occurring once and the leading ten covering about 26%. Sequences were derived from peripheral blood mononuclear cells (PBMCs), sampled when the disease was refractory, from a patient treated with antithyroid drugs. The receptors come from a female donor with Graves disease.

This clonotype showed up many times. V gene TRBV6-1 combines with J gene TRBJ2-5, with D uncertain. This CDR3 has 14 residues. Per germline, CDR1 MNHNS and CDR2 SASEGT. Trimming removed 7 bases at V and 5 bases at J, with 17 bases between. In nucleotides, the CDR3 is TGTGCCAGCAACCGAGGTAATCCTACGGAGACCCAGTACTTC. Encoded protein: CASNRGNPTETQYF.

This clonotype has at least ten counts. The V call is TRBV28, the J call TRBJ1-2; 10 positions agree with TRBD1. The germline V gene encodes CDR1 MDHEN and CDR2 SYDVKM. J lost 5 bases, V lost 2 bases, and 14 bases had no gene match. The CDR3 is 18 amino acids. The DNA of the CDR3 is TGTGCCAGCAGTTTACTCTGGGACAGGGGTTTTGTTAATTATGGCTACACCTTC. As protein: CASSLLWDRGFVNYGYTF.

This chain uses TRBV11-2 with TRBJ1-1, with D maybe TRBD1 (5 bases). Germline V gene data show CDR1 as SGHAT and CDR2 as FQNNGV. The CDR3 has 17 amino acids. Trimming took 2 bases from V and 1 from J, leaving 17 bases between them. CDR3 amino acids: CASSLSSAGRANTEAFF. The DNA for the CDR3 is TGTGCCAGCAGCTTATCCTCGGCGGGACGGGCGAACACTGAAGCTTTCTTT.

The V gene is TRBV11-2, the J gene TRBJ2-1, with D unresolved. The V gene lost 5 bases and the J gene lost 10 bases, with 9 bases spanning the gap. Germline CDR1 and CDR2: SGHAT and FQNNGV. The CDR3 runs to 11 residues. This CDR3 reads CASSRYGEQFF. The CDR3 DNA reads as TGTGCCAGCAGCCGCTACGGGGAGCAGTTCTTC.

This clonotype has more than one count but fewer than ten. The J gene is TRBJ2-7, the V gene TRBV6-9; the D call may be TRBD1 or TRBD2 (5 bases each). Germline assignment: CDR1 MNHGY and CDR2 SVAAGI. The CDR3 is made up of 14 amino acids. Trimming removed 3 bases from V and 3 bases from J, with 12 bases in between. The CDR3 coding sequence is TGTGCCAGCAGTTACTTGGGGACCAACTACGAGCAGTACTTC. Protein product: CASSYLGTNYEQYF.

This clonotype was seen ten or more times. V gene TRBV7-9 combines with J gene TRBJ1-1; no clear D gene. The CDR3 spans 13 residues. Germline V gene data show CDR1 as SEHNR and CDR2 as FQNEAQ (reference sequence). V lost 6 bases, J lost 3 bases, and 11 bases lay in between. CDR3 sequence: CASSITEYTEAFF. In nucleotides, the CDR3 is TGTGCCAGCAGTATTACAGAGTACACTGAAGCTTTCTTT.

Of note for this clonotype: One base away lies a much larger clone, so this may be a sequencing read error. This chain connects TRBV6-1 to TRBJ2-7, with 9 bases matching TRBD1. The CDR3 totals 14 residues. J lost 9 bases, V lost 7 bases, and 13 bases had no gene match. Germline V lookup: CDR1 MNHNS, CDR2 SASEGT. The CDR3 region is CASILGQGMSGQYF. Written as DNA, the CDR3 is TGTGCCAGCATCCTGGGACAGGGAATGTCCGGGCAGTACTTC.

At least ten counts were recorded for this clonotype. CDR3 protein: CSANHGTGNYGYTF. In nucleotides, the CDR3 is TGCAGTGCGAACCACGGGACAGGGAACTATGGCTACACCTTC. The rearrangement links TRBV20-1 to TRBJ1-2; 9 bases align to TRBD1. This CDR3 is 14 amino acids long. The junction had 7 bases not matched to a gene; V was cut back by 6 bases and J by 2 bases. Germline CDR1 DFQATT, CDR2 SNEGSKA (reference sequence).

Ten or more counts support this clonotype. The CDR3: CASSEGLAGTYEQYF. As DNA, the CDR3 is TGTGCCAGCAGCGAGGGACTAGCGGGGACCTACGAGCAGTACTTC. V is TRBV13 and J is TRBJ2-7; 13 bases are shared with TRBD2. Germline V gene data show CDR1 as PRHDT and CDR2 as FYEKMQ (reference sequence). Unmatched junction bases numbered 3, after V lost 5 bases and J lost 2 bases. The CDR3 totals 15 residues.

This clonotype was seen a single time. The rearrangement uses TRBV24-1 and TRBJ2-3; D not resolved. Germline-derived CDR1 and CDR2 are KGHDR and SFDVKD. V lost 4 bases to trimming and J lost 0 bases, with 16 bases between them. There are 17 residues in the CDR3. The CDR3 coding sequence is TGTGCCACCAGTGACTCAGCTTTGGGCCCGAGCACAGATACGCAGTATTTT. Translating it yields CATSDSALGPSTDTQYF.

This clonotype was recorded a few times. This chain joins TRBV10-3 and TRBJ2-3; the match to TRBD1 covers 7 bases. Germline V CDR1 and CDR2: ENHRY, SYGVKD. The trim removed 6 bases at V and 1 base at J, leaving 4 bases unmatched. This CDR3 is built from 14 residues. The CDR3 sequence is CAIRATGGTDTQYF. The DNA for the CDR3 is TGTGCCATCAGGGCAACAGGGGGCACAGATACGCAGTATTTT.

In regard to this clonotype: Being one base from a much bigger clone, this may be a read error. This chain links TRBV2 with TRBJ2-7; 7 bases match TRBD1. This CDR3 has 14 amino acids. Germline V gene data show CDR1 as SNHLY and CDR2 as FYNNEI. In DNA form, the CDR3 reads TGTGTCAGCGGAGAAAGACAGGGACCTCTCGAGCAGTACTTC. This translates into CVSGERQGPLEQYF.

The table lists this clonotype with many counts. CDR3 region: CASSGWDPQNIQYF. The CDR3 nucleotides read TGTGCCAGCAGTGGGTGGGACCCCCAAAACATTCAGTACTTC. The chain recombines TRBV2 with TRBJ2-4; D assignment may be TRBD1 or TRBD2 (5 bases each). Germline V lookup: CDR1 SNHLY, CDR2 FYNNEI. Deletions cut 4 bases from V and 5 bases from J, with 12 bases between. This CDR3 contains 14 residues. The variable domain in full, completed from reference TRBV2 and TRBJ2-4, reads EPEVTQTPSHQVTQMGQEVILRCVPISNHLYFYWYRQILGQKVEFLVSFYNNEISEKSEIFDDQFSVERPDGSNFTLKIRSTKLEDSAMYFCASSGWDPQNIQYFGAGTRLSVL.

This clonotype was observed at least ten times. The chain joins TRBV7-2 to TRBJ1-1, with 7 bases identical to TRBD1. Per the germline V gene, CDR1 is SGHTA and CDR2 is FQGNSA. The length of the CDR3 is 12 residues. J gave up 10 bases and V 4 bases, and 6 bases lay outside the gene matches. The CDR3 spells CASSSTGLGAFF. The CDR3 DNA is TGTGCCAGCAGCTCGACAGGGTTGGGAGCTTTCTTT.

The V gene is TRBV7-9, the J gene TRBJ1-5; D not resolved. Germline V lookup: CDR1 SEHNR, CDR2 FQNEAQ (reference sequence). The CDR3 runs 13 residues. V was shortened by 2 bases and J by 4 bases, with 6 bases between the two germline ends. CDR3 in DNA: TGTGCCAGCAGCTTATTGATAAATCAGCCCCAGCATTTT. This encodes CASSLLINQPQHF.

This clonotype was seen only a few times. The chain links TRBV2 to TRBJ2-3; D remains ambiguous. V lost 1 base to trimming and J lost 0 bases, with 5 bases between them. Germline loops: CDR1 SNHLY, CDR2 FYNNEI. This CDR3 is 14 amino acids long. The CDR3 region is CASSEGPSTDTQYF. The DNA of the CDR3 is TGTGCCAGCAGTGAAGGCCCTAGCACAGATACGCAGTATTTT.

The chain links TRBV20-1 to TRBJ1-4, with TRBD1 matching 12 bases. V lost 2 bases, J lost 8 bases, and 6 bases stayed unmatched. CDR1 and CDR2 from the germline V gene are DFQATT and SNEGSKA (reference sequence). CDR3 size: 15 residues. The CDR3: CSARYGTGGREKLFF. CDR3 nucleotide sequence: TGCAGTGCTAGATACGGGACAGGGGGCCGAGAAAAACTGTTTTTT.

This clonotype appeared a few times. V gene TRBV16 combines with J gene TRBJ2-7; D is possibly TRBD1 (5 bases). There are 16 residues in the CDR3. Trimming removed 3 bases at V and 5 bases at J, with 20 bases between. Germline V CDR1 and CDR2: KGHSY, FQNENV. CDR3 protein: CASSQNPGQGWNEQYF. CDR3 nucleotide sequence: TGTGCCAGCAGCCAGAACCCTGGGCAGGGTTGGAACGAGCAGTACTTC.

This clonotype was seen at least ten times. This rearrangement joins TRBV2 to TRBJ1-2; D unresolved. V lost 6 bases to trimming and J lost 4 bases, with 12 bases between them. This CDR3 is built from 13 residues. Germline V gene lookup returns CDR1 SNHLY and CDR2 FYNNEI. The CDR3 coding sequence is TGTGCCAGCAGGGACGACGGGAGCTATGGCTACACCTTC. Protein product: CASRDDGSYGYTF.

The chain carries TRBV30 and TRBJ1-1; 10 nucleotides agree with TRBD1. With V trimmed by 5 bases and J by 3 bases, 6 bases remained unmatched. The CDR3 is 14 amino acids. Germline values: CDR1 GTSNPN, CDR2 SVGIG (reference sequence). The CDR3 sequence: CAWAPGQGYTEAFF. The CDR3 nucleotides read TGTGCCTGGGCTCCGGGACAGGGGTACACTGAAGCTTTCTTT.

This clonotype was recorded a few times. This sequence joins TRBV5-1 and TRBJ1-2; D ambiguous. The CDR3 has 14 residues. Deletions cut 4 bases from V and 4 bases from J, with 14 bases between. From germline, CDR1 is SGHRS and CDR2 YFSETQ. The CDR3 reads CASSSGVGSYGYTF. As DNA, the CDR3 is TGCGCCAGCAGCAGCGGAGTGGGTTCCTATGGCTACACCTTC.

Many counts were recorded for this clonotype. The chain joins TRBV27 to TRBJ1-2, with D possibly matching TRBD1 (5 bases). V shed 8 bases and J shed 0 bases, with 10 bases lying between them. The length of the CDR3 is 13 residues. CDR1 is MNHEY and CDR2 is SMNVEV in the germline V gene (reference sequence). CDR3 residues: CASGREANYGYTF. In nucleotides, the CDR3 is TGTGCCAGCGGCAGGGAAGCTAACTATGGCTACACCTTC.

This clonotype came up once. This chain uses TRBV14 with TRBJ1-2, with unresolved D. V was shortened by 2 bases and J by 6 bases, with 16 bases between the two germline ends. The CDR3 spans 15 residues. CDR1 and CDR2 from the germline V gene are SGHDN and FVKESK. CDR3 residues: CASSQSLTPLDGYTF. The CDR3 DNA reads TGTGCCAGCAGCCAATCTCTGACACCCCTGGATGGCTACACCTTC.

The gene calls are TRBV6-1 and TRBJ1-2; a possible D gene is TRBD1 (5 bases). Between the trimmed V and J ends, which lost 5 bases and 4 bases, there was a span of 17 bases. CDR3 length: 15 residues. Germline CDR1 reads MNHNS; CDR2 reads SASEGT. The CDR3 DNA is TGTGCCAGCAGTAACCGGGACGGCCTAGCCTATGGCTACACCTTC. Its translation is CASSNRDGLAYGYTF.

Many counts were recorded for this clonotype. This chain uses TRBV7-8 with TRBJ2-2; D could derive from TRBD1 or TRBD2 (5 bases each). From germline, CDR1 is SGHVS and CDR2 FQNEAQ. V lost 7 bases and J 4 bases, leaving 10 bases between the germline ends. The CDR3 loop spans 13 amino acids. Here the CDR3 reads CASMGPFTGELFF. CDR3 bases: TGTGCCAGCATGGGACCATTCACCGGGGAGCTGTTTTTT.

The V and J genes are TRBV9 and TRBJ2-7; the D gene is possibly TRBD1 (6 bases). In germline, CDR1 is SGDLS, CDR2 YYNGEE. The CDR3 is made up of 15 amino acids. V shed 4 bases and J shed 5 bases, with 19 bases lying between them. The CDR3 region is CASSPYGTRSDEQYF. The CDR3 DNA follows: TGTGCCAGCAGCCCCTACGGGACAAGGTCGGACGAGCAGTACTTC.

Turning to this clonotype: The junction and the germline gene differ at one end; a read error may be behind it. The V call is TRBV10-3, the J call TRBJ2-7; unclear D gene. CDR1 and CDR2 from the germline V gene are ENHRY and SYGVKD. The CDR3 is made up of 13 amino acids. CDR3 region: CAIREESANEQYF. The CDR3 DNA is TGTGCCATCCGTGAGGAGAGCGCGAACGAGCAGTACTTC.

This clonotype was counted ten times or more. This chain links TRBV11-2 with TRBJ1-5; D ambiguous. Looked up from germline, CDR1 is SGHAT and CDR2 is FQNNGV. The V end lost 5 bases, the J end lost 7 bases, and 12 bases lay between the germline ends. CDR3 length: 13 amino acids. The CDR3 sequence is CASSDTVGQPQHF. The DNA for the CDR3 is TGTGCCAGCAGCGATACGGTGGGCCAGCCCCAGCATTTT.

The chain uses TRBV6-5 and TRBJ1-3; D is uncertain. The length of the CDR3 is 14 residues. Trimming removed 2 bases at V and 9 bases at J, with 14 bases between. Germline V gene sequence: CDR1 MNHEY, CDR2 SVGAGI. In nucleotides, the CDR3 is TGTGCCAGCAGTTACCGTCTGGGCTATGCCACCATATATTTT. It yields the protein CASSYRLGYATIYF.

The chain joins TRBV27 to TRBJ1-1; maybe TRBD1 (6 bases). The CDR3 consists of 16 residues. Per germline, CDR1 MNHEY and CDR2 SMNVEV (reference sequence). Trimming left V 0 bases short and J 5 bases short, with 16 bases between. In DNA, the CDR3 is TGTGCCAGCAGTTTATCGTGGGGGGGGCGCGGGACTGAAGCTTTCTTT. It codes for CASSLSWGGRGTEAFF.